Below are 9 T cell receptor beta chains sequenced from a single sample in a study of tumor and adjacent non-tumor tissue in lung cancer (dated by TCRdb to the late 2010s). RNA was extracted from bulk unsorted tissue and checked for quality with a NanoDrop ND-1000 and an Agilent 2100. Distant non-tumor tissue taken more than 3 cm from the tumor edge was used as the normal lung sample. Libraries came from multiplex PCR. The instrument was an Illumina HiSeq 2500. Following protocols modified from ARM-PCR, the researchers constructed TCRbeta libraries through three rounds of nested PCR with primers (Table S4). TCRdb reprocessed the public reads (quality trimming at Q25 with fastp, clone calling with MiXCR) and kept in-frame beta chains. Entries are consolidated by CDR3 protein sequence, retaining the most common genes and DNA. The sample table lists 80,000 to 100,000 distinct CDR3 sequences, 80% of them with a count of one. The top ten constitute around 30% of the sample.

Material: distant non-tumor lung tissue. Receptors originate from a man in his fifties or sixties with small cell lung cancer.

With respect to this clonotype: This may be a read error: a much more frequent sequence differs by one nucleotide. The chain couples TRBV5-8 to TRBJ2-7, with a weak D call TRBD1 (5 bases). The CDR3 sequence is 14 residues long. The germline CDR1 and CDR2 sequences are SGHTS and YDEGEE. The CDR3, as DNA: TGTGTCAGCAGCTTAAAAGGGCAGGGCTACGAGCAGTACTTC. Translated: CVSSLKGQGYEQYF.

A single count supports this clonotype. The junction and the germline gene differ at one end; a read error may be behind it. The J gene is TRBJ1-5, the V gene TRBV4-2; 10 bases fit TRBD1. CDR3 size: 16 residues. Germline assignment: CDR1 LGHNA and CDR2 YNFKEQ. CDR3 nucleotides: TGTGCCAACAGCGTAGCCGGGACAGGGGATACTCAGCCCCAGCATTTT. Translated, it gives CANSVAGTGDTQPQHF.

A remark on this clonotype: Being one base from a much bigger clone, this may be a read error. This chain uses TRBV28 with TRBJ2-4; 8 nucleotides align to TRBD1. This CDR3 comprises 15 residues. Germline V gene lookup returns CDR1 MDHEN and CDR2 SYDVKM. The CDR3 region is CANSSPGGGINIQYF. Written as DNA, the CDR3 is TGTGCCAACAGTTCCCCAGGGGGCGGGATAAACATTCAGTACTTC.

This clonotype was recorded once. The J gene is TRBJ2-1, the V gene TRBV12-3 or TRBV12-4; the D is unclear. V was trimmed by 10 bases and J by 2 bases, leaving 18 bases between them. The CDR3 runs to 15 residues. CDR3 DNA: TGTGCCACTCACTTGTTGGGGAAGCCCTACAATGAGCAGTTCTTC. Its translation is CATHLLGKPYNEQFF.

Remarks on this clonotype: A read error is likely, as this CDR3 ends without the conserved phenylalanine or tryptophan. The rearrangement links TRBV5-1 to TRBJ2-1, with TRBD2 matching 8 bases. J gave up 10 bases and V 2 bases, and 11 bases lay outside the gene matches. The length of the CDR3 is 15 residues. Germline assignment: CDR1 SGHRS and CDR2 YFSETQ. The CDR3 region has the DNA TGCGCCAGCAGCTTTAGCGGGACATCTATTGAGGAGCAGTTCTTA. Protein product: CASSFSGTSIEEQFL.

Regarding this clonotype: A junction end diverges from the germline sequence, so it may reflect a read error. The V gene is TRBV5-1, the J gene TRBJ2-1; 9 nucleotides line up with TRBD1. CDR3 size: 13 residues. The germline gives CDR1 SGHRS, CDR2 YFSETQ. The CDR3 loop reads CASSRDRAGERFF. The CDR3 bases are TGCGCCAGCAGCCGGGACAGGGCGGGGGAGCGGTTCTTC.

This clonotype is deemed medium-sized. The rearrangement uses TRBV29-1 and TRBJ2-5; 8 bases map to TRBD1. The junction had 7 bases not matched to a gene; V was cut back by 6 bases and J by 4 bases. CDR3 length equals 13 residues. Germline V lookup: CDR1 SQVTM, CDR2 ANQGSEA. CDR3: CSVPGQGGETQYF. The CDR3 nucleotides read TGCAGCGTCCCAGGACAGGGTGGAGAGACCCAGTACTTC. Based on the CDR3 plus reference TRBV29-1 and TRBJ2-5, the full variable domain is SAVISQKPSRDICQRGTSLTIQCQVDSQVTMMFWYRQQPGQSLTLIATANQGSEATYESGFVIDKFPISRPNLTFSTLTVSNMSPEDSSIYLCSVPGQGGETQYFGPGTRLLVL.

This clonotype was counted many times. This chain connects TRBV20-1 to TRBJ2-5; 9 bases agree with TRBD1. V gave up 7 bases and J gave up 3 bases; unmatched junction bases: 6. Germline V gives CDR1 DFQATT, CDR2 SNEGSKA (reference sequence). The CDR3 has 13 amino acids. The CDR3 region has the DNA TGCAGTGGCCGGGACAGGGTAAAAGAGACCCAGTACTTC. Its protein product is CSGRDRVKETQYF.

A note on this clonotype: No conserved phenylalanine or tryptophan ends this CDR3, so it is likely a read error. The chain links TRBV11-2 to TRBJ2-1; possible D gene TRBD2, 5 bases. The CDR3 contains 14 residues. Germline V CDR1 and CDR2: SGHAT, FQNNGV. Trimming removed 1 base at V and 8 bases at J, with 12 bases between. The CDR3 reads CASSLGRMDDEQFL. The CDR3 coding sequence is TGTGCCAGCAGCTTAGGGAGGATGGACGATGAGCAGTTCCTC.